This T cell receptor beta chain appears in the sequencing data of a study of PD-L1 blockade in urothelial cancer. Background on the study: From about 2014, patients received atezolizumab, given as 1,200 mg intravenously every 3 weeks. The study, taken as a whole, reports: Greater 3-week expansion of tumor-associated blood clones was recorded for durable-benefit patients. Blood TCR clonality below the median before treatment was a predictor of better survival.

The CDR3 extends over 16 amino acids. V was trimmed by 3 bases and J by 4 bases, leaving 16 bases between them. Germline CDR1 and CDR2: MNHEY and SMNVEV (reference sequence). Indicated time point: peripheral blood 6 weeks after treatment start. This clone was detected only once. Antigen: not known. TCRdb keeps only in-frame clones here, not all; method: immunoSEQ multiplex PCR. The sample has tens of thousands of clones; approximately 90% are singletons. The TCR comes from a woman over 75 with urothelial cancer. Sequencing was performed on PBMCs, taken around atezolizumab (anti-PD-L1) treatment. The gene calls are TRBV27 and TRBJ2-1; D possibly corresponds to TRBD2 (5 bases). CDR3 nucleotides: TGTGCCAGCAGTTTCACGGGATTACTCGTATACAATGAGCAGTTCTTC. This encodes CASSFTGLLVYNEQFF.